This TCR beta chain was observed in a study of blood T cells in healthy people across ages (dated by TCRdb to 2015 to 2017). General notes on the study: In model experiments, template switching captured roughly one uniquely barcoded TCR beta cDNA molecule for every two T cells. Age-related changes in TCR beta repertoire diversity were measured in the study by deep sequencing normalized with unique cDNA molecular identifiers. The donors were split into four age groups: young (average around 15 years), middle-aged (39), aged (more than 60) and long-lived (approximately 80). To avoid experimental bias, donors of different ages were spread randomly across the sequencing lanes. The study analyzed two additional independent replicas of 1 million unique cDNA reads from the same blood draw for two donors, one aged 18 to 30 and one aged 80 or older. Broad study findings and their caveats: As age increased, observed TCR beta diversity per million T cells dropped in a roughly linear way, and a significant reduction was already evident by age roughly 36. The long-lived group showed more naive CD4+ T cells, fewer expanded clones and increased TCR diversity than the aged group, suggesting age selection. Since profiling was done on bulk unsorted PBMCs, naive and antigen-experienced compartments could not be conclusively compared. A strong correlation was found between observed TCR beta diversity and the percentage of naive T cells measured by flow cytometry. Estimates of total diversity based on one million sequenced T cells were regarded as lower bounds and as underestimates. The CMV infection status of donors was not known, potentially confounding age-related changes in expanded clonotypes.

Based on the germline V gene, the CDR1 and CDR2 sequences are MGHRA and YSYEKL. The CDR3 covers 14 residues, taking in both the cysteine and the phenylalanine. Only CDR3 DNA remains: 42 bases, in frame from the first base. The junction shows trimming of 1 base on V and 6 bases on J, plus 11 bases between the germline ends. The library was made by 5' RACE. TCRdb lists the instrument as Illumina HiSeq 2500. A second PCR of roughly 7 to 11 cycles was performed with a sample-barcoded 5' primer and a J-beta primer mix. Each TCR beta cDNA molecule received a unique molecular identifier from a template-switch 5' adaptor carrying 12 random nucleotides. Each sample yielded at least 3 million CDR3-containing paired-end reads. First-strand cDNA synthesis was performed from all RNA using the Mint cDNA synthesis kit, with priming by a TRBC-specific oligonucleotide. Following uracil-DNA glycosylase treatment, all cDNA underwent a first 18-cycle PCR with the universal primers M1SS and BC2_uni_R. Concerning the study's data processing: Normalization of each sample was performed by random selection of 1 million high-quality reads, each carrying a distinct molecular identifier. Instead of being binned into consensus sequences, reads that shared molecular identifiers were thrown out. MiTCR, set to a Q25 quality threshold and the strictest error-elimination algorithm, was used for CDR3 identification, clonotype clustering and error correction. A nonparametric unseen species model with Euler transformation was used to estimate lower-bound total TCR beta diversity. Using fastp trimming at Q25 and MiXCR clonotype assembly, TCRdb reanalyzed the public sequencing data and kept in-frame beta chains. One record per CDR3 amino acid sequence lists the most common genes and DNA. TCRdb assigned the V and J calls; the authors' analysis was not used. The sample table holds some 1.7 million distinct CDR3 sequences, of which 28% were seen once. The ten largest make up around 7.7% of the sample.

To note about this clonotype: Its binding antigen is unknown. Qualities for individual bases were not recorded, and no much larger clone is one base off.

Donors were a few dozen systemically healthy Caucasian individuals from Russia aged 6 to 90 years. Each donor gave approximately 9.4 milliliters of peripheral blood, drawn into EDTA-treated Vacutainer tubes. Ficoll-Paque density-gradient centrifugation was used to isolate PBMCs, with at least 6 million per sample. Trizol reagent was used to extract total RNA from PBMCs, with at least 6 micrograms per sample. Naive CD45RAhigh/CD27high T cell percentages were measured by flow cytometry on a PBMC aliquot from every donor. The rearranged chain carries TRBV4-1 and TRBJ2-3; no confident D gene assignment can be made. The sequenced sample consisted of blood. The source of this sequence is a woman aged 30 to 39 in good health. The CDR3 region has the sequence CASSQVPSSDTQYF. The DNA reads TGCGCCAGCAGCCAAGTGCCCTCCAGCGATACGCAGTATTTT.